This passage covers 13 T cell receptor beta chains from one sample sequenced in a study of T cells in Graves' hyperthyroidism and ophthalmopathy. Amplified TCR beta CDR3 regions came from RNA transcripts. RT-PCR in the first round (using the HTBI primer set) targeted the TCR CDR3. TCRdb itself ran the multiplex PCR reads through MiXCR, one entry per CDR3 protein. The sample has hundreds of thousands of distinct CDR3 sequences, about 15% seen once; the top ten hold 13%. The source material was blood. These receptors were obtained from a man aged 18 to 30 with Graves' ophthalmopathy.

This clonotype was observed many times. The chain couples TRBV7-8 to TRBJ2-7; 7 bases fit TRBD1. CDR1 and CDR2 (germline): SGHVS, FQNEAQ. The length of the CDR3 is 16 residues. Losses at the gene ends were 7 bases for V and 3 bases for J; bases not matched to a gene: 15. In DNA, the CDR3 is TGTGCCAGCAAACCTCAAAGGTGGCAGGGGGACTACGAGCAGTACTTC. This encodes CASKPQRWQGDYEQYF.

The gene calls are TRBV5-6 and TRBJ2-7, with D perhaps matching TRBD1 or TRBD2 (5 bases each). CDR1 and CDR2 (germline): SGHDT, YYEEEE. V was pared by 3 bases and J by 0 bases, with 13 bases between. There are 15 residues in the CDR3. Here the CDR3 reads CASSWMGVNSYEQYF. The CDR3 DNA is TGTGCCAGCAGCTGGATGGGGGTAAACTCCTACGAGCAGTACTTC.

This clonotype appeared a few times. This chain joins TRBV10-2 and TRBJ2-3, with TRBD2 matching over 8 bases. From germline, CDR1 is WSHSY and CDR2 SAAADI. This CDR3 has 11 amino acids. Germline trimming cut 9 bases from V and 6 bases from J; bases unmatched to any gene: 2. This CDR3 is CASSGVDTQYF. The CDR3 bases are TGCGCCAGTAGCGGGGTCGATACGCAGTATTTT.

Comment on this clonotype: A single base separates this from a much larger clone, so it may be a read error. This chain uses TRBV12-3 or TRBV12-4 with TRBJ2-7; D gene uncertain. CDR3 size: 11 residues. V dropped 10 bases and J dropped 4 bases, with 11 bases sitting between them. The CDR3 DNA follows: TGTGCCAACAGCCAAAAGTACGAGCAGTACTTC. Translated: CANSQKYEQYF.

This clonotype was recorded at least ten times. CDR3 nucleotides: TGCGCCAGCAGCTTGTCGGGGGGCGGCGATGGCTACACCTTC. Translation gives CASSLSGGGDGYTF. The chain couples TRBV5-1 to TRBJ1-2, with D possibly TRBD1 on 6 matching bases. The CDR3 contains 14 residues. The germline gives CDR1 SGHRS, CDR2 YFSETQ. The V end was cut by 1 base, the J end by 6 bases, with 13 bases between.

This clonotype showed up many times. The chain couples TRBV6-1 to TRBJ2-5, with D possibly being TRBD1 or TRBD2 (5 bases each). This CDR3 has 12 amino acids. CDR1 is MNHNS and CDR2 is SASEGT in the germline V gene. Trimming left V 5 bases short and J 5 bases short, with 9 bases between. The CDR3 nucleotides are TGTGCCAGCAGTACGGGACCCGAGACCCAGTACTTC. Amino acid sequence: CASSTGPETQYF.

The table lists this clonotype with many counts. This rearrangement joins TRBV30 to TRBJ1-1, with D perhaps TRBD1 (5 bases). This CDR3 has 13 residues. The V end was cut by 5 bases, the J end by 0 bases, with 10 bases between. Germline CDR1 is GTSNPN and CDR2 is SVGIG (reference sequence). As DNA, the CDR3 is TGTGCCTGGGAAAGGGGACTGAACACTGAAGCTTTCTTT. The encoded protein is CAWERGLNTEAFF.

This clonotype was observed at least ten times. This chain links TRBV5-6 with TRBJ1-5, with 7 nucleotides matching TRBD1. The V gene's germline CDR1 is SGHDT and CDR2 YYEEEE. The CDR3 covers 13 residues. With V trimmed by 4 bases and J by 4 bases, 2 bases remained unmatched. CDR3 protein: CASSLDRNQPQHF. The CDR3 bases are TGTGCCAGCAGCCTGGACAGGAATCAGCCCCAGCATTTT.

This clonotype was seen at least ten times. In DNA form, the CDR3 reads TGCAGTGCTAGCCGGGACAGGGTTAACACAGATACGCAGTATTTT. Encoded protein: CSASRDRVNTDTQYF. This chain joins TRBV20-1 and TRBJ2-3, with 9 bases lining up with TRBD1. The CDR3 runs 15 residues. Germline CDR1 reads DFQATT; CDR2 reads SNEGSKA (reference sequence). Trimming took 3 bases from V and 2 from J; bases not matched to a gene: 6.

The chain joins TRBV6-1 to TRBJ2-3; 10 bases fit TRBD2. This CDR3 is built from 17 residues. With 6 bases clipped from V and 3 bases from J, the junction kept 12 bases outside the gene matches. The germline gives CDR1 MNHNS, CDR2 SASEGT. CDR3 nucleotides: TGTGCCAGCAGCCACCCATTAGCGGGGGGTTGGACAGATACGCAGTATTTT. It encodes CASSHPLAGGWTDTQYF.

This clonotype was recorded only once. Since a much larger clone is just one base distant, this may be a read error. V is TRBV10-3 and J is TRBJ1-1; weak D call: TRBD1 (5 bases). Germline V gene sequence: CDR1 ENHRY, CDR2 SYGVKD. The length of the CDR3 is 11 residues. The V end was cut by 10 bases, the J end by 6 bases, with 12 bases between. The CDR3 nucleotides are TGTGCCACCACGCAGGGCGCTGAAGCTTTCTTT. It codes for CATTQGAEAFF.

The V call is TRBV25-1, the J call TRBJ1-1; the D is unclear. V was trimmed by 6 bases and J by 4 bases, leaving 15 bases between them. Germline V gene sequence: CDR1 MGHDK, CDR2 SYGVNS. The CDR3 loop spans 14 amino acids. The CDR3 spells CASSPRVEATEAFF. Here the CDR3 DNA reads TGTGCCAGCAGCCCAAGGGTTGAGGCCACTGAAGCTTTCTTT.

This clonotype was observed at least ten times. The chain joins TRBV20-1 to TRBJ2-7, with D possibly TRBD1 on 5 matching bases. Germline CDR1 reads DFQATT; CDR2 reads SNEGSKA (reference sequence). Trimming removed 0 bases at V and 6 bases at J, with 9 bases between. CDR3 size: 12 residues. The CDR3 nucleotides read TGCAGTGCTAGAGATATAGGGGTCGAGCAGTACTTC. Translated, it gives CSARDIGVEQYF.